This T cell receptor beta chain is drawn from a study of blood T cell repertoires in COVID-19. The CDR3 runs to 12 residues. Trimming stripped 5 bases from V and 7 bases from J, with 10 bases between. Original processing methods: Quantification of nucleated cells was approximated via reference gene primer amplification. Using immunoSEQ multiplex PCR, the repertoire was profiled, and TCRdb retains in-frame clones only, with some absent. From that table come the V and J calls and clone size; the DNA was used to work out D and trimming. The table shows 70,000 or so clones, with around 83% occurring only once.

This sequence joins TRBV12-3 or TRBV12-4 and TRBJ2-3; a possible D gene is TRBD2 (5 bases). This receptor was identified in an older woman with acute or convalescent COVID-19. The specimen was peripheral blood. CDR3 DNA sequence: TGTGCCAGCAGTCAGGACTCAAATACGCAGTATTTT. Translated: CASSQDSNTQYF.